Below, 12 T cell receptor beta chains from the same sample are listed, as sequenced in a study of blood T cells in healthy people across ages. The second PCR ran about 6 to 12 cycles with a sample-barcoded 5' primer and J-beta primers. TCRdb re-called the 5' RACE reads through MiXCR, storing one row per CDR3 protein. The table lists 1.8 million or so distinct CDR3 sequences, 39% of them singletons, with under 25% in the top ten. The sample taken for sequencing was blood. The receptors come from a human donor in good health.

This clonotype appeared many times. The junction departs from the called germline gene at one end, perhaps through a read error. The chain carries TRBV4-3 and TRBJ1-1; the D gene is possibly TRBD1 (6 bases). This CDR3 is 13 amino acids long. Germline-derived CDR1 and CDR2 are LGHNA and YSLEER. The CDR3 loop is CASSPDSNTEAFF. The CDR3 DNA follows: TGTGCCAGCAGCCCGGACAGTAACACTGAAGCTTTCTTT.

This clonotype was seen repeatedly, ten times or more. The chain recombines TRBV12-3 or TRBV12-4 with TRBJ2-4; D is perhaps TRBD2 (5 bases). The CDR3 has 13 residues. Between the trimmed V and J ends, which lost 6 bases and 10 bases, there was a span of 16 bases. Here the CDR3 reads CASSPFEGLIQYF. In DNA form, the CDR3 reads TGTGCCAGCAGCCCCTTCGAGGGTCTTATTCAGTACTTC.

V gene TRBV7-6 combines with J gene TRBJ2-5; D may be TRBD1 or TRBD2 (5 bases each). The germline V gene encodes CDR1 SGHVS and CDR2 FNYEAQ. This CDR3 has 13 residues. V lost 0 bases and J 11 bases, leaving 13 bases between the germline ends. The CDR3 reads CASSLAGENEQYF. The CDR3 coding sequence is TGTGCCAGCAGCTTAGCAGGGGAGAATGAGCAGTACTTC.

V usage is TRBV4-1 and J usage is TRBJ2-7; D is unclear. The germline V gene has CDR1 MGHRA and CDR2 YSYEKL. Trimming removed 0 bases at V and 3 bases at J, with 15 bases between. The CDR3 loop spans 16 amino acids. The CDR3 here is CASSQEPGPSVYEQYF. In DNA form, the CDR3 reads TGCGCCAGCAGCCAAGAGCCGGGTCCTAGTGTCTACGAGCAGTACTTC.

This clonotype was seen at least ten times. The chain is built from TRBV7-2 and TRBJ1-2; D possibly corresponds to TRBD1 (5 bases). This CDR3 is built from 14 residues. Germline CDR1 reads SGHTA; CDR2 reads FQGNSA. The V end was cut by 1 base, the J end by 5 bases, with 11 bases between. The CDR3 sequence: CASSLGTRAYGYTF. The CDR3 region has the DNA TGTGCCAGCAGCTTAGGGACACGAGCTTATGGCTACACCTTC.

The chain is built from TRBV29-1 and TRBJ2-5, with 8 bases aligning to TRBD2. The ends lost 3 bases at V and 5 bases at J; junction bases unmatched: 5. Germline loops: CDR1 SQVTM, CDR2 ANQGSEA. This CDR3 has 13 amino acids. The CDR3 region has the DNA TGCAGCGTTGATAGACTAGCGTTGGAGACCCAGTACTTC. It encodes CSVDRLALETQYF.

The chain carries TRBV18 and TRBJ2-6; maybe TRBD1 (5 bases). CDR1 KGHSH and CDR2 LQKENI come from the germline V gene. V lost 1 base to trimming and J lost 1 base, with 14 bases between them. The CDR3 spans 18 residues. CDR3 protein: CASSPQIQGGSGANVLTF. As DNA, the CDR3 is TGTGCCAGCTCACCACAGATTCAGGGCGGATCTGGGGCCAACGTCCTGACTTTC.

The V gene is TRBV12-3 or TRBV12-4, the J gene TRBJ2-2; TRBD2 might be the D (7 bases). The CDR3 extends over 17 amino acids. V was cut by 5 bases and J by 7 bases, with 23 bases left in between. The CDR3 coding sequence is TGTGCCAGCAGTCGCCACCTTGACGGGGGGCATGGCGGGGAGCTGTTTTTT. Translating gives CASSRHLDGGHGGELFF.

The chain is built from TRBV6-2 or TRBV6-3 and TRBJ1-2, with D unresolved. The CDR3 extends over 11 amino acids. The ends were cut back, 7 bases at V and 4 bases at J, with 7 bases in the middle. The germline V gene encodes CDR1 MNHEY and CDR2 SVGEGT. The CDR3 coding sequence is TGTGCCAGCACCCACGGCTATGGCTACACCTTC. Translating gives CASTHGYGYTF.

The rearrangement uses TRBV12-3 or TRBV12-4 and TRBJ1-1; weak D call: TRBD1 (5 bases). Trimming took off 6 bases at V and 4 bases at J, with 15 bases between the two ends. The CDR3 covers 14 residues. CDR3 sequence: CASRPDSLITEAFF. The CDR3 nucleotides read TGTGCCAGCAGGCCCGACAGTCTAATCACTGAAGCTTTCTTT.

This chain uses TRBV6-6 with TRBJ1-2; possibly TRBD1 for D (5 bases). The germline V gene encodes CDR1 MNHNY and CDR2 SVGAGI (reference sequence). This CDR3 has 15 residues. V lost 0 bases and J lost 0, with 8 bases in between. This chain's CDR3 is CASSYSEGTNYGYTF. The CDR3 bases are TGTGCCAGCAGTTACTCGGAGGGGACTAACTATGGCTACACCTTC.

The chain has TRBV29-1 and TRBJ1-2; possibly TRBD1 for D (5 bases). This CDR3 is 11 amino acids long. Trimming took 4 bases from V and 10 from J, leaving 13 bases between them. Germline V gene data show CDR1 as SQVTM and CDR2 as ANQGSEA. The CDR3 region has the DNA TGCAGCGTTGGGGACGAGGGGCCCTACACCTTC. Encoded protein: CSVGDEGPYTF.